The clone carrying this T cell receptor (beta chain) was seen at least ten times. Its antigen is not known. The sample is drawn from a study of early T cells in non-severe SARS-CoV-2 infection. The study, taken as a whole, reports: VDJdb matching favored anti-spike CD8 responses, missing private and CD4 specificities.

The CDR3 is made up of 15 amino acids. Losses at the gene ends were 4 bases for V and 5 bases for J; bases not matched to a gene: 8. Tagging with unique molecular identifiers was applied to individual cDNA molecules. MiXCR was run by TCRdb on the 5' RACE reads, yielding one entry per CDR3 protein. The sample shows approximately 57,000 distinct CDR3 sequences, 9.5% to 15% of them seen only once. Source material: whole blood. The chain links TRBV12-3 or TRBV12-4 to TRBJ2-7; 10 nucleotides line up with TRBD1. The sequence came from an adult who was a healthcare worker with PCR-confirmed SARS-CoV-2 infection or an uninfected control (not recorded which). CDR3 nucleotides: TGTGCCAGCAGTTCGAGACAGGGGGCTGACCACGAGCAGTACTTC. It translates to CASSSRQGADHEQYF.